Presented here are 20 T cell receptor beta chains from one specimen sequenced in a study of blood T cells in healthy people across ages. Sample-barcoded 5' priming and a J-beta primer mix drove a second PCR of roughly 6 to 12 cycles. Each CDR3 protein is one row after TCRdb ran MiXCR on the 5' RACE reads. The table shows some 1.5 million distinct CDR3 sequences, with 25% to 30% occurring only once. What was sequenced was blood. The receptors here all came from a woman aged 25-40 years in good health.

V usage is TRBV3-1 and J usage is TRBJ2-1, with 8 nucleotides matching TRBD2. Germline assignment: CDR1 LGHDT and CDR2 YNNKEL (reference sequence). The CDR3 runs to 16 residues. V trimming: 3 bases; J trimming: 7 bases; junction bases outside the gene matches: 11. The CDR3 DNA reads TGTGCCAGCAGCCAGCATCAAAGCGGGAGTTTGAATGAGCAGTTCTTC. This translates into CASSQHQSGSLNEQFF.

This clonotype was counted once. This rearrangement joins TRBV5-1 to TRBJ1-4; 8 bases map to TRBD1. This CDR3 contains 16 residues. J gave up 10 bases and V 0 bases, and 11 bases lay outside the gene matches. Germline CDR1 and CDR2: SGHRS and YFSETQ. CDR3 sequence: CASSLESGDRGGKLFF. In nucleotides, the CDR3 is TGCGCCAGCAGCTTGGAAAGTGGTGACAGGGGAGGAAAACTGTTTTTT.

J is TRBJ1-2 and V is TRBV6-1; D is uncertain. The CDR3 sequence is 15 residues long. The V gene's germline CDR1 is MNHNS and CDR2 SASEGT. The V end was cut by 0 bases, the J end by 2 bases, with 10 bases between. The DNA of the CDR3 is TGTGCCAGCAGTGAAGCCGCGGGAGGGAACTATGGCTACACCTTC. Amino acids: CASSEAAGGNYGYTF.

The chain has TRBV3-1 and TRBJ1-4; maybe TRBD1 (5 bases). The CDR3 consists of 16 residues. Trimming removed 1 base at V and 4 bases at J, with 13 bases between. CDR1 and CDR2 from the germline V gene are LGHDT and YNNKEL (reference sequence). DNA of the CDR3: TGTGCCAGCAGCCAAGGCCAGGGACTAAATAATGAAAAACTGTTTTTT. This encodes CASSQGQGLNNEKLFF.

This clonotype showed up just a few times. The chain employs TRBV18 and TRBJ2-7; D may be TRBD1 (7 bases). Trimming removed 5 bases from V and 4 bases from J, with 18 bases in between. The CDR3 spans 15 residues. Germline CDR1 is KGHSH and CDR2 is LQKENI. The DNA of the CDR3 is TGTGCCAGCTCAAAGGGGGGACAGATGCTATACGAGCAGTACTTC. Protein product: CASSKGGQMLYEQYF.

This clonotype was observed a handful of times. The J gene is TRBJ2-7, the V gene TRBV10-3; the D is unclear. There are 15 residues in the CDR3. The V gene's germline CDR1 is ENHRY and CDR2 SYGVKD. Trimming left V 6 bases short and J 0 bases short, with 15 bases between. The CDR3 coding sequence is TGTGCCATCAGGGACGAGTGGAAGAGCTCCTACGAGCAGTACTTC. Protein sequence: CAIRDEWKSSYEQYF.

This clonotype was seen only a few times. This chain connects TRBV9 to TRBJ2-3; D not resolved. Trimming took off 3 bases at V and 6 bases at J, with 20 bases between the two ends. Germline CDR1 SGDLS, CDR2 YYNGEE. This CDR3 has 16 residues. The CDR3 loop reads CASSAPFGRPPDTQYF. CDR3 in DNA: TGTGCCAGCAGCGCCCCCTTCGGACGGCCCCCCGATACGCAGTATTTT.

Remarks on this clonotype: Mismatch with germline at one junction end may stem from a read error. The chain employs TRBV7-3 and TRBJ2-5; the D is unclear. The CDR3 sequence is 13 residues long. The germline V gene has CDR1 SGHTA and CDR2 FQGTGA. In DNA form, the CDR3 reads TGTGTCAGCAGCTTATATGGCGGCGAGACCCAGTACTTC. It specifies CVSSLYGGETQYF. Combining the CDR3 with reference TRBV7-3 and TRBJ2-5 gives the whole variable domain GAGVSQTPSNKVTEKGKYVELRCDPISGHTALYWYRQSLGQGPEFLIYFQGTGAADDSGLPNDRFFAVRPEGSVSTLKIQRTERGDSAVYLCVSSLYGGETQYFGPGTRLLVL.

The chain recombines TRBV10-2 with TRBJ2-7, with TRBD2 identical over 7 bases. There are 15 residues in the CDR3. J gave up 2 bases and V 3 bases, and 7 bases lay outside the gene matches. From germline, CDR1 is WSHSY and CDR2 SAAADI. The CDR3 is CASSDPAGAAYEQYF. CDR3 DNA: TGCGCCAGCAGTGACCCGGCGGGAGCGGCCTACGAGCAGTACTTC.

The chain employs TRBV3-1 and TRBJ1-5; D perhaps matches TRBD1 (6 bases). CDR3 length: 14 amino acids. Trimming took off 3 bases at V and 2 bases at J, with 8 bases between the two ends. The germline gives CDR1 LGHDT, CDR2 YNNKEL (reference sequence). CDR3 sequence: CASSQGHGNQPQHF. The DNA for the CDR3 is TGTGCCAGCAGCCAGGGACATGGCAATCAGCCCCAGCATTTT. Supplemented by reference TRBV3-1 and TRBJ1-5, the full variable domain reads DTAVSQTPKYLVTQMGNDKSIKCEQNLGHDTMYWYKQDSKKFLKIMFSYNNKELIINETVPNRFSPKSPDKAHLNLHINSLELGDSAVYFCASSQGHGNQPQHFGDGTRLSIL.

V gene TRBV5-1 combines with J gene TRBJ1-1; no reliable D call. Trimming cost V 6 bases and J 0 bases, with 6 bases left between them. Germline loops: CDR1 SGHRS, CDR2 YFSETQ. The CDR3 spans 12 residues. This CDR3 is CASKEVNTEAFF. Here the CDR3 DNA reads TGCGCCAGCAAGGAGGTGAACACTGAAGCTTTCTTT.

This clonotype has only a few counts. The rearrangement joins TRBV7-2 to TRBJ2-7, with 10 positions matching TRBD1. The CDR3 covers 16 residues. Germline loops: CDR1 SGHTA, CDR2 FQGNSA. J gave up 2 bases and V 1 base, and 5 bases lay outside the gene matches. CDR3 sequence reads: CASSLGGGQGTYEQYF. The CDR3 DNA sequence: TGTGCCAGCAGCTTAGGGGGGGGACAGGGGACCTACGAGCAGTACTTC.

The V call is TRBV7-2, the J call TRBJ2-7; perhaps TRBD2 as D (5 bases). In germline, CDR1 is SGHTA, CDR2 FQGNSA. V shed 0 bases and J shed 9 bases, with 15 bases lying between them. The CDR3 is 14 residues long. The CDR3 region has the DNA TGTGCCAGCAGCTTAGCGGACGCCCTACGGGGGCAGTACTTC. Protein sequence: CASSLADALRGQYF.

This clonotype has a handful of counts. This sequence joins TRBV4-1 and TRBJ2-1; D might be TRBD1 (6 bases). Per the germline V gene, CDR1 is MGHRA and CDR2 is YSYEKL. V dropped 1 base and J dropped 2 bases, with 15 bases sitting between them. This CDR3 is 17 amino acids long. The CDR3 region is CASSQVRAGVPYNEQFF. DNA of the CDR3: TGCGCCAGCAGCCAAGTTAGGGCAGGGGTCCCCTACAATGAGCAGTTCTTC.

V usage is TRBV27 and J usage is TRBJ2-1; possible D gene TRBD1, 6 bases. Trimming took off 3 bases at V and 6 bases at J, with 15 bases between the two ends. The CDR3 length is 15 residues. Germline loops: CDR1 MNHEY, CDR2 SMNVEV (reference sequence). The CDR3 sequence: CASSFGARGGNEQFF. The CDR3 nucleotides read TGTGCCAGCAGTTTTGGCGCCAGGGGTGGCAATGAGCAGTTCTTC.

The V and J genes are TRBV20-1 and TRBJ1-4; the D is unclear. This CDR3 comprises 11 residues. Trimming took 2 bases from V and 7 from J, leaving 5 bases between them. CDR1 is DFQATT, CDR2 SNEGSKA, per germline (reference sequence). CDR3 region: CSARPGEKLFF. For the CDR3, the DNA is TGCAGTGCTAGACCGGGTGAAAAACTGTTTTTT.

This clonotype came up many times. Here the CDR3 DNA reads TGCGCCAGCAGCCAAGATAGTAGTAGCTCCTACGAGCAGTACTTC. Its translation: CASSQDSSSSYEQYF. The V and J genes are TRBV4-1 and TRBJ2-7; D ambiguous. The germline CDR1 and CDR2 sequences are MGHRA and YSYEKL. The CDR3 length is 15 residues. The V end was cut by 0 bases, the J end by 0 bases, with 9 bases between.

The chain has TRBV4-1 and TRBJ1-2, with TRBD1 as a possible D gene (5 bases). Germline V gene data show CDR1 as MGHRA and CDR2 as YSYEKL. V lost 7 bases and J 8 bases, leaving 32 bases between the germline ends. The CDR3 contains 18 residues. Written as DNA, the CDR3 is TGCGCCAGCAAGTGGCCCTGGGAATTGCAGGACACTGGAGGAGGCTACACCTTC. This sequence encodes CASKWPWELQDTGGGYTF.

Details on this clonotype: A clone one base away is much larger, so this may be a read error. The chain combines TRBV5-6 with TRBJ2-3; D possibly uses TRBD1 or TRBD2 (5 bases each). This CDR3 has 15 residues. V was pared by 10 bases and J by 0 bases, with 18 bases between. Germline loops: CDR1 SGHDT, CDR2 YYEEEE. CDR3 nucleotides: TGTGCCGGCACCTCATGGGACCGGAGCACAGATACGCAGTATTTT. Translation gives CAGTSWDRSTDTQYF.

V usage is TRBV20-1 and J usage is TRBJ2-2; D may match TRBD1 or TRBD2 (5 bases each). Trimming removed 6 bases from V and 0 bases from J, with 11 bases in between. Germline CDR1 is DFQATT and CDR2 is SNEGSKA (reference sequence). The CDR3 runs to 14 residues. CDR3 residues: CSATGTSNTGELFF. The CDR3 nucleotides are TGCAGTGCCACCGGGACCTCGAACACCGGGGAGCTGTTTTTT.